The T cell receptor beta chain under discussion was sequenced for a study of blood T cell repertoires in COVID-19. Study-wide background: COVID-19 samples from acute and convalescent phases originated in the United States, Italy and Spain. In each case, the material was cDNA or gDNA derived from T cells, B-cell-depleted T cells, or PBMCs.

Germline CDR1 is SGHAT and CDR2 is FQNNGV. The CDR3 extends over 20 amino acids. The ends lost 0 bases at V and 6 bases at J; junction bases unmatched: 16. Original handling: Reference gene primer amplification gave estimated nucleated cell counts. Profiled with immunoSEQ multiplex PCR; TCRdb holds only in-frame clones, not every one. The DNA was the basis for D and trimming; V, J and clone size are from that table. The sample holds 70,000 to 100,000 clones, about 88% seen once. Sequenced: peripheral blood. The V and J genes are TRBV11-2 and TRBJ2-1, with 11 bases identical to TRBD2. The sequence derives from a human donor in a cohort sampled during active COVID-19. In nucleotides, the CDR3 is TGTGCCAGCAGCTTAGAAGGGACTAGCGGAGAGAAATGGGGAGTCAATGAGCAGTTCTTC. Amino acids: CASSLEGTSGEKWGVNEQFF.